This record covers a single TCR beta chain. The data derive from a study of blood T cell repertoires in COVID-19. V lost 1 base, J lost 3 bases, and 12 bases lay in between. Germline V gives CDR1 SEHNR, CDR2 FQNEAQ (reference sequence). The CDR3 loop spans 15 amino acids. The authors' processing: The authors estimated nucleated cell counts from reference gene primer amplification. Measured with immunoSEQ multiplex PCR; TCRdb has only the in-frame clones, and not every one. Clone size and the V and J calls come from that table; the DNA yielded D and trimming. The sample contains 250,000 to 400,000 clones, under 90% of which appear only once.

Sequencing used PBMCs or T cells enriched from blood (not recorded which). The rearrangement uses TRBV7-9 and TRBJ1-2, with D possibly TRBD1 on 5 matching bases. This receptor was obtained from a man aged 55-75 years who had recovered from COVID-19. The CDR3 nucleotides read TGTGCCAGCAGCTTAGGACAGCCGGGCCACTATGGCTACACCTTC. Its translation is CASSLGQPGHYGYTF.